This record looks at one T cell receptor (beta chain) sequence and its context. The antigen remains unidentified. 13 Jbeta primers and 60 Vbeta primers were used for the PCR. The assay was immunoSEQ multiplex PCR, and TCRdb's table has in-frame clones only and misses some. The sample records about 99,000 clones, around 9.1% being singletons. The data were taken from a study of cytomegalovirus exposure and HLA in healthy donors. The study, taken as a whole, reports: Information on immune exposure was restricted to one variable (CMV serostatus). For cytomegalovirus status, the classifier reportedly gave diagnoses with high specificity and sensitivity. The study labeled under 200 TCR beta chains cytomegalovirus-associated.

Germline CDR1 and CDR2: SNHLY and FYNNEI. This CDR3 is 15 amino acids long. V gave up 2 bases and J gave up 7 bases, with 17 bases separating them. The sequencing input was PBMCs. This receptor was taken from a man aged 40-49 years in good health and CMV-seropositive. The chain links TRBV2 to TRBJ1-2; D gene ambiguous. The CDR3 DNA follows: TGTGCCAGCAGTGAATCGTCCACAATCTCTCGTGGCTACACCTTC. Protein: CASSESSTISRGYTF.